A selection of T cell receptor beta chains follows, all from one sample in a study of radiation and T cells in renal cell carcinoma. Here immunoSEQ multiplex PCR was the method, and the copy in TCRdb shows in-frame clones only, minus some. The sample yields 70,000 to 100,000 clones, about 86% seen once. Sequencing was performed on blood, taken from a patient whose treatment included radiotherapy and nephrectomy. The receptors were gathered from a woman between 50 and 59 years old with renal cell carcinoma. The CDR3 runs from the conserved cysteine through the conserved F or W. The D gene is left open where the match is weak. The size entry is marked missing in some rows and otherwise reads once, few, many or a size class.

v_call	j_call	clone_size	d_call	cdr3_aa	cdr3_nt
TRBV19	TRBJ2-3	-	-	CASTPRGSGFSTDTQYF	TGTGCCAGTACCCCTCGAGGGAGCGGCTTTAGCACAGATACGCAGTATTTT
TRBV19	TRBJ2-2	-	-	CASSISTGELFF	TGTGCCAGTAGTATCTCAACCGGGGAGCTGTTTTTT
TRBV6-5	TRBJ2-2	-	TRBD1	CASSRDRRSGELFF	TGTGCCAGCAGTCGGGACAGGCGGTCCGGGGAGCTGTTTTTT
TRBV28	TRBJ2-2	-	-	CASSFTPGTSGAGELFF	TGTGCCAGCAGTTTTACCCCAGGGACAAGTGGGGCCGGGGAGCTGTTTTTT
TRBV7-2	TRBJ2-7	-	TRBD1	CASSPTGGVYEQYF	TGTGCCAGCAGCCCGACAGGGGGCGTCTACGAGCAGTACTTC
TRBV2	TRBJ2-2	-	TRBD2	CASRTGTSGTGELFF	TGTGCCAGCAGGACCGGGACTAGCGGTACCGGGGAGCTGTTTTTT
TRBV27	TRBJ1-4	-	-	CASSSTGEKLFF	TGTGCCAGCAGTTCCACCGGGGAGAAACTGTTTTTT
TRBV5-1	TRBJ2-3	-	-	CASSLGVDGDTQYF	TGCGCCAGCAGCTTGGGTGTCGACGGGGATACGCAGTATTTT
TRBV6-1	TRBJ2-1	-	TRBD1	CASSERTGANEQFF	TGTGCCAGCAGTGAACGAACAGGGGCCAATGAGCAGTTCTTC
TRBV5-5	TRBJ1-5	once	TRBD1	CASSPGTGANQPQHF	TGTGCCAGCAGCCCCGGGACAGGGGCCAATCAGCCCCAGCATTTT
TRBV19	TRBJ2-7	-	TRBD1	CASSMVGDRVSNEQYF	TGTGCCAGTAGTATGGTAGGGGACAGGGTTTCCAACGAGCAGTACTTC
TRBV7-2	TRBJ2-5	-	-	CASSSTGQRGETQYF	TGTGCCAGCAGCAGCACGGGACAACGTGGGGAGACCCAGTACTTC
TRBV12-1	TRBJ1-4	-	-	CASSYTGTRKGREKLFF	TGTGCCAGCAGTTATACAGGGACGCGGAAGGGAAGGGAAAAACTGTTTTTT
TRBV10-3	TRBJ2-7	once	-	CAISESGQGREQYF	TGTGCCATCAGTGAGTCTGGGCAGGGACGCGAGCAGTACTTC
TRBV4-1	TRBJ1-1	-	-	CASSQDPPGEAFF	TGCGCCAGCAGCCAAGATCCTCCCGGGGAAGCTTTCTTT
TRBV7-9	TRBJ2-1	-	-	CATPDQSSYNEQFF	TGTGCCACGCCGGATCAAAGCTCCTACAATGAGCAGTTCTTC
TRBV7-9	TRBJ1-1	-	-	CASSSDSRNTEAFF	TGTGCCAGCAGCTCAGACTCCCGGAACACTGAAGCTTTCTTT
TRBV19	TRBJ2-7	-	TRBD2	CASSTGLTSVEQYF	TGTGCCAGTAGTACAGGGCTGACTAGCGTCGAGCAGTACTTC
TRBV19	TRBJ2-2	-	-	CASRGPSGSGELFF	TGTGCCAGTAGAGGGCCCTCAGGTTCCGGGGAGCTGTTTTTT
TRBV5-1	TRBJ2-7	once	-	CASSLTGPSSYEQYF	TGCGCCAGCAGCTTGACTGGGCCGAGCTCCTACGAGCAGTACTTC
TRBV7-2	TRBJ1-2	-	-	CASSLGTDGYTF	TGTGCCAGCAGCTTGGGGACCGATGGCTACACCTTC
TRBV9	TRBJ2-1	-	TRBD2	CASSALAGGTTDEQFF	TGTGCCAGCAGCGCCCTAGCGGGGGGCACCACTGATGAGCAGTTCTTC
TRBV27	TRBJ2-7	-	-	CASSRKGWTYEQYF	TGTGCCAGTTCAAGGAAGGGATGGACCTACGAGCAGTACTTC
TRBV2	TRBJ1-3	few	-	CASSEAGRGFSGNTIYF	TGTGCCAGCAGTGAAGCGGGCAGGGGATTCTCTGGAAACACCATATATTTT
TRBV6-5	TRBJ2-3	-	-	CASSYSMGTDTQYF	TGTGCCAGCAGTTACTCGATGGGGACAGATACGCAGTATTTT
TRBV30	TRBJ2-3	-	TRBD2	CAWRRAGSTDTQYF	TGTGCCTGGCGAAGAGCGGGGAGCACAGATACGCAGTATTTT
TRBV6-5	TRBJ2-7	-	-	CASSYPNREQYF	TGTGCCAGCAGTTACCCTAATCGCGAGCAGTACTTC
TRBV5-1	TRBJ2-5	-	-	CASSFRPLKAETQYF	TGCGCCAGCAGCTTCCGACCTCTTAAGGCAGAGACCCAGTACTTC